These T cell receptor beta chains were read from a single sample in a study of CD4+ T cells in melanoma. Produced via immunoSEQ multiplex PCR; TCRdb's table is partial and in-frame only. The data show thousands of clones, around 66% seen once. Sequencing was carried out using cells from a culture (not recorded whether cultured in vitro). Receptors originate from a human donor with melanoma. The CDR3 runs from the conserved cysteine through the conserved F or W. A D gene is named only where the DNA matches it firmly. A clone size is listed for some rows: how often the clone was seen (once, few, many), or a class if it is expanded.

d_gene: TRBD2; abundance: .; j_gene: TRBJ2-5; v_gene: TRBV9; CDR3nt: TGTGCCAGCAGCGTTGCCGGGACTAGCGGAGAGACCCAGTACTTC; CDR3aa: CASSVAGTSGETQYF
d_gene: .; abundance: .; j_gene: TRBJ2-7; v_gene: TRBV6-1; CDR3nt: TGTGCCAGCAGTGAAGCCCGGTTCTCCTCCTACGAGCAGTACTTC; CDR3aa: CASSEARFSSYEQYF
d_gene: TRBD1; abundance: .; j_gene: TRBJ1-4; v_gene: TRBV7-2; CDR3nt: TGTGCCAGCAGCTCCGCTACAGGGGGTCTCAAAAAACTGTTTTTT; CDR3aa: CASSSATGGLKKLFF
d_gene: .; abundance: .; j_gene: TRBJ1-5; v_gene: TRBV19; CDR3nt: TGTGCCAGTAGTATTGGGCCTCCAAATCAGCCCCAGCATTTT; CDR3aa: CASSIGPPNQPQHF
d_gene: .; abundance: .; j_gene: TRBJ1-5; v_gene: TRBV6-2/TRBV6-3; CDR3nt: TGTGCCAGCAGTTTTGGCAGGGCCAGCAATCAGCCCCAGCATTTT; CDR3aa: CASSFGRASNQPQHF
d_gene: .; abundance: few; j_gene: TRBJ2-1; v_gene: TRBV30; CDR3nt: TGTGCCTGGAATGCCCGCCGGGAACTTTACAATGAGCAGTTCTTC; CDR3aa: CAWNARRELYNEQFF
d_gene: TRBD2; abundance: .; j_gene: TRBJ2-2; v_gene: TRBV6-1; CDR3nt: TGTGCCAGCAGTGAACTAGCGGTGACCGGGGAGCTGTTTTTT; CDR3aa: CASSELAVTGELFF
d_gene: TRBD1; abundance: .; j_gene: TRBJ2-7; v_gene: TRBV30; CDR3nt: TGTGCCTGGACCGGGACAGGGGCCTACGAGCAGTACTTC; CDR3aa: CAWTGTGAYEQYF
d_gene: .; abundance: .; j_gene: TRBJ2-2; v_gene: TRBV7-3; CDR3nt: TGTGCCAGCAGCTTAAGCTTTAACGGGGAGCTGTTTTTT; CDR3aa: CASSLSFNGELFF
d_gene: TRBD1; abundance: .; j_gene: TRBJ1-2; v_gene: TRBV2; CDR3nt: TGTGCCAGCAGTATTACAGGGGGAGGGAACTATGGCTACACCTTC; CDR3aa: CASSITGGGNYGYTF
d_gene: .; abundance: medium-sized; j_gene: TRBJ2-1; v_gene: TRBV4-3; CDR3nt: TGCGCCAGCAGCCATAGTCCCTACAATGAGCAGTTCTTC; CDR3aa: CASSHSPYNEQFF
d_gene: .; abundance: .; j_gene: TRBJ1-6; v_gene: TRBV6-1; CDR3nt: TGTGCCAGCAGTGAAGGCCTAGGCATCTCACCCCTCCACTTT; CDR3aa: CASSEGLGISPLHF
d_gene: TRBD1; abundance: .; j_gene: TRBJ1-1; v_gene: TRBV4-1; CDR3nt: TGCGCCAGCAGCCAAGATCCCGGGACAGGAGAGATGAACACTGAAGCTTTCTTT; CDR3aa: CASSQDPGTGEMNTEAFF
d_gene: .; abundance: .; j_gene: TRBJ1-1; v_gene: TRBV29-1; CDR3nt: TGCAGCGTTGAGGTTCCAGGACGGTCTCCCGCAGCGGGCACTGAAGCTTTCTTT; CDR3aa: CSVEVPGRSPAAGTEAFF
d_gene: .; abundance: .; j_gene: TRBJ1-1; v_gene: TRBV27; CDR3nt: TGTGCCAGCAGTCTCGCGGGGCAGGGTGAAGCTTTCTTT; CDR3aa: CASSLAGQGEAFF
d_gene: .; abundance: .; j_gene: TRBJ2-2; v_gene: TRBV3-1/TRBV3-2; CDR3nt: TGTGCCAGCCGGAGGGTCGCGAACACCGGGGAGCTGTTTTTT; CDR3aa: CASRRVANTGELFF
d_gene: .; abundance: .; j_gene: TRBJ1-1; v_gene: TRBV23-1; CDR3nt: TGCGCCAGCAGTCGTCCAGGGCTGAACACTGAAGCTTTCTTT; CDR3aa: CASSRPGLNTEAFF
d_gene: TRBD1; abundance: .; j_gene: TRBJ1-2; v_gene: TRBV3-1/TRBV3-2; CDR3nt: TGTGCCAGCAGCCAGGCCCTACCGGGACAGGGGACCTATGGCTACACCTTC; CDR3aa: CASSQALPGQGTYGYTF
d_gene: .; abundance: once; j_gene: TRBJ2-5; v_gene: TRBV28; CDR3nt: TGTGCCAGCAGTCCACAGGGCGGCGGGGAGACCCAGTACTTC; CDR3aa: CASSPQGGGETQYF
d_gene: TRBD1; abundance: .; j_gene: TRBJ2-6; v_gene: TRBV4-1; CDR3nt: TGCGCCAGCAGCCAGGGGGACAGGTACTCAACTGGGGCCAACGTCCTGACTTTC; CDR3aa: CASSQGDRYSTGANVLTF
d_gene: TRBD1; abundance: few; j_gene: TRBJ1-5; v_gene: TRBV19; CDR3nt: TGTGCCAGTACCCAAGGGGGGACAGATAGCAATCAGCCCCAGCATTTT; CDR3aa: CASTQGGTDSNQPQHF
d_gene: .; abundance: .; j_gene: TRBJ1-5; v_gene: TRBV2; CDR3nt: TGTGCCAGCAGTGAACGCCAGGTCGGTCAGCCCCAGCATTTT; CDR3aa: CASSERQVGQPQHF
d_gene: .; abundance: once; j_gene: TRBJ2-3; v_gene: TRBV6-2/TRBV6-3; CDR3nt: TGTGCCAGCAGTTACCGCCCAGCGTCCACAGATACGCAGTATTTT; CDR3aa: CASSYRPASTDTQYF
d_gene: .; abundance: .; j_gene: TRBJ1-1; v_gene: TRBV9; CDR3nt: TGTGCCAGCAGCGCCGAGGGACATCTCGTCGGGGCTTTCTTT; CDR3aa: CASSAEGHLVGAFF
d_gene: TRBD1; abundance: .; j_gene: TRBJ1-1; v_gene: TRBV6-5; CDR3nt: TGTGCCAGCAGCTTGGACAGGACTGAAGCTTTCTTT; CDR3aa: CASSLDRTEAFF
d_gene: .; abundance: .; j_gene: TRBJ2-7; v_gene: TRBV4-1; CDR3nt: TGCGCCAGCAGCCAAAGCGAGGAGGTAGGCGGGCGGTACTTC; CDR3aa: CASSQSEEVGGRYF
d_gene: .; abundance: once; j_gene: TRBJ2-3; v_gene: TRBV9; CDR3nt: TGTGCCAGCAGCGTAGCAGACCGCACAGATACGCAGTATTTT; CDR3aa: CASSVADRTDTQYF
d_gene: .; abundance: .; j_gene: TRBJ2-5; v_gene: TRBV1; CDR3nt: TGCACCAGCAGCAAGCGCTACAGGGACCAAGAGACCCAGTACTTC; CDR3aa: CTSSKRYRDQETQYF
d_gene: TRBD1; abundance: .; j_gene: TRBJ2-2; v_gene: TRBV19; CDR3nt: TGTGCCAGTAGTTTTCCGGGACAGGGGATCGGGGAGCTGTTTTTT; CDR3aa: CASSFPGQGIGELFF
d_gene: .; abundance: .; j_gene: TRBJ2-5; v_gene: TRBV6-5; CDR3nt: TGTGCCAGCAGTTACTCTCGTGGGCAAGAGACCCAGTACTTC; CDR3aa: CASSYSRGQETQYF
d_gene: TRBD1; abundance: .; j_gene: TRBJ2-2; v_gene: TRBV6-4; CDR3nt: TGTGCCAGCAGACGAGAACAGGGGGCTGGCGGGGAGCTGTTTTTT; CDR3aa: CASRREQGAGGELFF
d_gene: .; abundance: hyperexpanded; j_gene: TRBJ1-6; v_gene: TRBV5-5; CDR3nt: TGTGCCAGCAGAAAGGAGAGTTCACCCCTCCACTTT; CDR3aa: CASRKESSPLHF
d_gene: .; abundance: .; j_gene: TRBJ1-3; v_gene: TRBV2; CDR3nt: TGTGCCAGCAGTGGGGTAGGCACCATATATTTT; CDR3aa: CASSGVGTIYF
d_gene: .; abundance: .; j_gene: TRBJ1-2; v_gene: TRBV4-1; CDR3nt: TGCGCCAGCAGCCTTGAGGACGGAGTATTAGGCTACACCTTC; CDR3aa: CASSLEDGVLGYTF
d_gene: TRBD1; abundance: .; j_gene: TRBJ1-2; v_gene: TRBV18; CDR3nt: TGTGCCAGCTCACCTGGGACAGGTCACTATGGCTACACCTTC; CDR3aa: CASSPGTGHYGYTF
d_gene: .; abundance: .; j_gene: TRBJ2-3; v_gene: TRBV6-2/TRBV6-3; CDR3nt: TGTGCCAGCAGTTACTCTCCAAAGGGGTTCGGCTATGTAACAGATACGCAGTATTTT; CDR3aa: CASSYSPKGFGYVTDTQYF
d_gene: .; abundance: .; j_gene: TRBJ2-1; v_gene: TRBV9; CDR3nt: TGTGCCAGCAGCGTAGAACTAGCCGACGAGCAGTTCTTC; CDR3aa: CASSVELADEQFF
d_gene: TRBD1; abundance: .; j_gene: TRBJ2-2; v_gene: TRBV30; CDR3nt: TGTGCCTGGCGATCACGGAGGACAGGGTCCACCGGGGAGCTGTTTTTT; CDR3aa: CAWRSRRTGSTGELFF
d_gene: .; abundance: few; j_gene: TRBJ1-1; v_gene: TRBV13; CDR3nt: TGTGCCAGCAGCGTGTGGACGGGGAACACTGAAGCTTTCTTT; CDR3aa: CASSVWTGNTEAFF